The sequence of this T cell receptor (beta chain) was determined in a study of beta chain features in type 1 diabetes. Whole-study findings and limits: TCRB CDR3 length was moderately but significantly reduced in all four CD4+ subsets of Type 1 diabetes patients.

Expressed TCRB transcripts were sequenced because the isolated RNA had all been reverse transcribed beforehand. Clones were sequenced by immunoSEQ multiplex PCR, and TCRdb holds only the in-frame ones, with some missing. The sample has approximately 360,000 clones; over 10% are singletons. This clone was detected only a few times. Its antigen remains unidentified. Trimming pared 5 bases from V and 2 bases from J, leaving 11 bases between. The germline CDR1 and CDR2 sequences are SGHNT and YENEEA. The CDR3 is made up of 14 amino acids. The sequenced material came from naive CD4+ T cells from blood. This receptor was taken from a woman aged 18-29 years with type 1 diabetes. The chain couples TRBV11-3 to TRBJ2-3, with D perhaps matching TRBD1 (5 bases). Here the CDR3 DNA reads TGTGCCAGCAGCCGGACACGTTCCACAGATACGCAGTATTTT. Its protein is CASSRTRSTDTQYF.